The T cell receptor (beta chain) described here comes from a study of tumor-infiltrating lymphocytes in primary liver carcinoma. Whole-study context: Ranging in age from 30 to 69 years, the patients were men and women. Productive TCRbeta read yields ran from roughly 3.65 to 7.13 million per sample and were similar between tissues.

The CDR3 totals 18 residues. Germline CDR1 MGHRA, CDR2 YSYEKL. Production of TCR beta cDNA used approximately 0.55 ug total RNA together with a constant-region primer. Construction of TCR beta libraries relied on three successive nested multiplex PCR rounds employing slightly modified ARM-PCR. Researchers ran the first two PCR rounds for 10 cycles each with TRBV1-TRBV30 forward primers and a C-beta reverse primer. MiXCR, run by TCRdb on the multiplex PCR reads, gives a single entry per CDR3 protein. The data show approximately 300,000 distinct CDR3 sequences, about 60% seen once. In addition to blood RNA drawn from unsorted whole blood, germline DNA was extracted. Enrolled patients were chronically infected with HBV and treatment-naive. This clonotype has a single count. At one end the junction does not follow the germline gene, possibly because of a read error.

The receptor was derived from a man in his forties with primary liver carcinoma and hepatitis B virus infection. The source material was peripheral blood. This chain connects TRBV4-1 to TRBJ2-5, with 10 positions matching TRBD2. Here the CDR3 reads CAISQDTIGTSDAGAQYF. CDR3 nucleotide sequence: TGCGCCATCAGCCAAGATACTATCGGGACTAGCGACGCTGGGGCCCAGTACTTC.